Each of the 21 T cell receptor beta chains below was sequenced from the same sample in a study of neoadjuvant anti-PD-1 for oral cavity cancer. Time point noted: after neoadjuvant nivolumab, at surgical resection. Profiling relied on immunoSEQ multiplex PCR, and the TCRdb table lists in-frame clones only, not all of them. The data hold roughly 13,000 clones, with 74% observed a single time. This specimen consisted of PBMCs, obtained after nivolumab (anti-PD-1) treatment. The receptors come from a person aged 35 to 85 with oral cavity squamous cell carcinoma.

The CDR3 protein is CASSLRPYNEQFF. CDR3 bases: TGTGCCAGCAGCTTAAGGCCGTACAATGAGCAGTTCTTC. V gene TRBV13 combines with J gene TRBJ2-1; D unclear. Germline lookup yields CDR1 PRHDT and CDR2 FYEKMQ (reference sequence). V was cut by 2 bases and J by 4 bases, with 6 bases left in between. The CDR3 sequence is 13 residues long.

This chain connects TRBV15 to TRBJ2-7; no definite D call. The V gene lost 3 bases and the J gene lost 0 bases, with 12 bases spanning the gap. CDR3 size: 15 residues. Looked up from germline, CDR1 is LNHNV and CDR2 is YYDKDF (reference sequence). The CDR3 sequence is CATSSNPSGSYEQYF. The DNA for the CDR3 is TGTGCCACCAGCAGCAATCCCTCGGGCTCCTACGAGCAGTACTTC.

The V gene is TRBV9, the J gene TRBJ2-5; 12 bases agree with TRBD2. The CDR3 runs 15 residues. Per germline, CDR1 SGDLS and CDR2 YYNGEE. V shed 4 bases, J shed 5 bases, and the junction held 6 bases outside the gene matches. The CDR3 DNA reads as TGTGCCAGCAGCACCCCTAGCGGGGGGGCCGAGACCCAGTACTTC. Translation gives CASSTPSGGAETQYF.

V gene TRBV6-5 combines with J gene TRBJ1-2; D not resolved. Trimming left V 1 base short and J 8 bases short, with 17 bases between. CDR3 length equals 15 residues. Germline-derived CDR1 and CDR2 are MNHEY and SVGAGI. DNA of the CDR3: TGTGCCAGCAGTTACTTTTCTGGCTTAAGTGCCGGCTACACCTTC. Translating it yields CASSYFSGLSAGYTF.

The chain carries TRBV6-5 and TRBJ2-1; D gene uncertain. This CDR3 contains 14 residues. Germline CDR1 reads MNHEY; CDR2 reads SVGAGI. Trimming cost V 4 bases and J 7 bases, with 14 bases left between them. As DNA, the CDR3 is TGTGCCAGCAGTTTTTCCTTCCCTCGGAATGAGCAGTTCTTC. Residues: CASSFSFPRNEQFF.

The genes are TRBV5-1 and TRBJ2-5, with 10 positions matching TRBD1. The CDR3 has 15 residues. V was clipped by 0 bases and J by 4 bases; unmatched bases: 3. The V gene's germline CDR1 is SGHRS and CDR2 YFSETQ. This CDR3 is CASSLETGGRETQYF. The CDR3 bases are TGCGCCAGCAGCTTGGAGACAGGGGGCCGAGAGACCCAGTACTTC.

In this sample, this clone turned up a few times. This chain links TRBV11-1 with TRBJ1-1; D is perhaps TRBD1 (6 bases). Germline CDR1 is SGHAT and CDR2 is FQDESV (reference sequence). Deletions cut 1 base from V and 2 bases from J, with 11 bases between. The CDR3 totals 15 residues. The CDR3 coding sequence is TGTGCCAGCAGCTTAGGGGGGGGACAAAACACTGAAGCTTTCTTT. Translated, it gives CASSLGGGQNTEAFF.

This clone was detected only a few times. The CDR3 coding sequence is TGTGCCAGCAGCCAAGGACTAGCGGGTGAACCTAGCACAGATACGCAGTATTTT. This codes for CASSQGLAGEPSTDTQYF. The chain employs TRBV4-2 and TRBJ2-3, with 10 positions matching TRBD2. The V gene end was trimmed by 1 base and the J gene end by 0 bases; junction bases not matched to a gene: 7. Germline-derived CDR1 and CDR2 are LGHNA and YNFKEQ. The CDR3 sequence is 18 residues long.

This clone occurred a few times. V is TRBV5-6 and J is TRBJ1-2; D is undetermined. The V end lost 1 base, the J end lost 3 bases, and 10 bases lay between the germline ends. Looked up from germline, CDR1 is SGHDT and CDR2 is YYEEEE. The CDR3 runs to 14 residues. The CDR3 nucleotides read TGTGCCAGCAGCTTGCCGACTTCCCACTATGGCTACACCTTC. Translation gives CASSLPTSHYGYTF.

This clone has just a few counts. The chain has TRBV7-8 and TRBJ2-3; D gene uncertain. CDR1 is SGHVS, CDR2 FQNEAQ, per germline. Trimming left V 1 base short and J 6 bases short, with 2 bases between. CDR3 length equals 11 residues. This CDR3 is CASSLDDTQYF. CDR3 nucleotide sequence: TGTGCCAGCAGCTTAGACGATACGCAGTATTTT.

The chain employs TRBV6-1 and TRBJ1-5; 7 bases line up with TRBD1. V shed 6 bases, J shed 13 bases, and the junction held 9 bases outside the gene matches. CDR1 is MNHNS and CDR2 is SASEGT in the germline V gene. The CDR3 is 12 residues long. DNA of the CDR3: TGTGCCAGCAGCGACACCGACAGGGTTCAGCATTTT. Residues: CASSDTDRVQHF.

J is TRBJ1-1 and V is TRBV13; D gene unclear. V lost 2 bases and J lost 2, with 6 bases in between. The germline V gene encodes CDR1 PRHDT and CDR2 FYEKMQ (reference sequence). The CDR3 is 13 residues long. CDR3 in amino acids: CASSLRENTEAFF. CDR3 bases: TGTGCCAGCAGCTTAAGGGAAAACACTGAAGCTTTCTTT.

The V and J genes are TRBV5-1 and TRBJ1-3; weak D call: TRBD1 (5 bases). Germline V gene sequence: CDR1 SGHRS, CDR2 YFSETQ. The ends were cut back, 1 base at V and 2 bases at J, with 10 bases in the middle. This CDR3 spans 15 amino acids. The CDR3 here is CASSLQGQTGNTIYF. DNA of the CDR3: TGCGCCAGCAGCTTGCAGGGTCAGACTGGAAACACCATATATTTT.

V usage is TRBV4-1 and J usage is TRBJ1-4; D gene ambiguous. The CDR3 spans 13 residues. Per germline, CDR1 MGHRA and CDR2 YSYEKL. V shed 0 bases and J shed 7 bases, with 6 bases lying between them. The CDR3 sequence is CASSQDRVEKLFF. The CDR3 nucleotides read TGCGCCAGCAGCCAAGATCGGGTTGAAAAACTGTTTTTT.

The rearrangement uses TRBV19 and TRBJ1-1; D gene ambiguous. Germline V lookup: CDR1 LNHDA, CDR2 SQIVND (reference sequence). Trimming removed 0 bases at V and 1 base at J, with 3 bases between. This CDR3 has 13 amino acids. As DNA, the CDR3 is TGTGCCAGTAGTATAGAACAGAACACTGAAGCTTTCTTT. As protein: CASSIEQNTEAFF.

The chain uses TRBV11-2 and TRBJ2-7; 9 positions match TRBD1. With 7 bases clipped from V and 2 bases from J, the junction kept 12 bases outside the gene matches. This CDR3 comprises 16 residues. CDR1 is SGHAT and CDR2 is FQNNGV in the germline V gene. CDR3 protein: CASNPGDRAWAYEQYF. The CDR3 nucleotides are TGTGCCAGCAACCCCGGGGACAGGGCATGGGCCTACGAGCAGTACTTC.

CDR3 bases: TGCAGCGTTACAATGGGACTAGGGGCCACCGGGGAGCTGTTTTTT. Protein sequence: CSVTMGLGATGELFF. The chain links TRBV29-1 to TRBJ2-2; 8 bases match TRBD2. From germline, CDR1 is SQVTM and CDR2 ANQGSEA. The ends lost 5 bases at V and 4 bases at J; junction bases unmatched: 9. CDR3 length: 15 residues.

The chain carries TRBV7-9 and TRBJ1-2, with a possible D match to TRBD1 (5 bases). Per the germline V gene, CDR1 is SEHNR and CDR2 is FQNEAQ (reference sequence). V lost 7 bases and J 4 bases, leaving 13 bases between the germline ends. The CDR3 runs 13 residues. The DNA for the CDR3 is TGTGCCAGCATTGGCAGGGCGGCCTATGGCTACACCTTC. Translating gives CASIGRAAYGYTF.

The V and J genes are TRBV10-3 and TRBJ1-5; 9 bases are shared with TRBD1. The germline V gene has CDR1 ENHRY and CDR2 SYGVKD. The CDR3 totals 14 residues. V gave up 7 bases and J gave up 6 bases; unmatched junction bases: 7. In nucleotides, the CDR3 is TGTGCCATCAAGGACAGGGGAGAAGGTCAGCCCCAGCATTTT. Translated: CAIKDRGEGQPQHF.

The chain has TRBV27 and TRBJ1-2; D is perhaps TRBD1 (5 bases). The CDR3 is made up of 15 amino acids. With 7 bases removed from V and 4 bases from J, the gap between germline ends came to 19 bases. In germline, CDR1 is MNHEY, CDR2 SMNVEV (reference sequence). The chain's CDR3 is CASKLGGGDGYGYTF. As DNA, the CDR3 is TGTGCCAGCAAACTCGGGGGAGGGGACGGCTATGGCTACACCTTC.

The chain employs TRBV27 and TRBJ1-1; D gene uncertain. This CDR3 is built from 13 residues. Germline lookup yields CDR1 MNHEY and CDR2 SMNVEV (reference sequence). V shed 3 bases and J shed 2 bases, with 7 bases lying between them. DNA of the CDR3: TGTGCCAGCAGTTTCCTTCCCAACACTGAAGCTTTCTTT. Translated: CASSFLPNTEAFF.